The entry below gives a single T cell receptor beta chain sequence along with its context. These data are taken from a study of blood T cell repertoires in COVID-19. As for the study in general: Researchers got acute and convalescent COVID-19 samples from the United States, Italy and Spain. T cells, B-cell-depleted T cells, or PBMCs provided the cDNA or gDNA that served as material.

Authors' analysis steps: Amplification of reference gene primers provided the estimated nucleated cell counts. The assay was immunoSEQ multiplex PCR, and TCRdb's table has in-frame clones only and misses some. V and J calls and clone size follow that table, whereas D and trimming were derived from the DNA. This table holds roughly 25,000 clones, about 90% found once. This CDR3 has 15 amino acids. Germline V gene data show CDR1 as SQVTM and CDR2 as ANQGSEA. The trim removed 3 bases at V and 7 bases at J, leaving 10 bases unmatched. The sequence was collected from a human donor in a cohort sampled during active COVID-19. Material: peripheral blood. V gene TRBV29-1 combines with J gene TRBJ2-3, with 10 bases that match TRBD2. The CDR3 DNA reads as TGCAGCGTTGATCTGTCTAGCGGGGGACCCCATACGCAGTATTTT. Protein product: CSVDLSSGGPHTQYF.